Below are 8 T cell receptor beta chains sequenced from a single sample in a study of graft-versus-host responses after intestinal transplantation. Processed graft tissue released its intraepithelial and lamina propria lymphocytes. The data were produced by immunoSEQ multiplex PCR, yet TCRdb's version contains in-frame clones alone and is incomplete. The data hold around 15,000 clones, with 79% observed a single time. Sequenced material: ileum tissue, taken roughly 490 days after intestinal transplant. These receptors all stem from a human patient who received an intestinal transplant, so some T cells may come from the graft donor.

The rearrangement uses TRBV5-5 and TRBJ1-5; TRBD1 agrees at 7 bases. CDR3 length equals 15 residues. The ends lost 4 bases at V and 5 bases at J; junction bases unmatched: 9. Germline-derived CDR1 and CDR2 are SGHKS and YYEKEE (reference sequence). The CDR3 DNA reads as TGTGCCAGCAGCCCTCAGGGGGTGCCCTATCAGCCCCAGCATTTT. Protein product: CASSPQGVPYQPQHF. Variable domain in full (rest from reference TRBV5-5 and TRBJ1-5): DAGVTQSPTHLIKTRGQQVTLRCSPISGHKSVSWYQQVLGQGPQFIFQYYEKEERGRGNFPDRFSARQFPNYSSELNVNALLLGDSALYLCASSPQGVPYQPQHFGDGTRLSIL.

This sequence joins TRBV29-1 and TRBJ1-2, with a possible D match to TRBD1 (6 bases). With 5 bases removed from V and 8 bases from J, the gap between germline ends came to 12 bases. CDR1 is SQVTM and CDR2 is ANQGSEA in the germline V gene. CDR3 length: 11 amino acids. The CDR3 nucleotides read TGCAGCGTTCAAAGGGGGGTCGGCTACACCTTC. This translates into CSVQRGVGYTF.

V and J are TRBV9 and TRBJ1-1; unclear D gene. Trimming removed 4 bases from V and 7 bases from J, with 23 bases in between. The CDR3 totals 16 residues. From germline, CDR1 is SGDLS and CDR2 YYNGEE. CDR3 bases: TGTGCCAGCAGCCCCCGGTCCGGTACCGTATTGGGTGAAGCTTTCTTT. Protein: CASSPRSGTVLGEAFF.

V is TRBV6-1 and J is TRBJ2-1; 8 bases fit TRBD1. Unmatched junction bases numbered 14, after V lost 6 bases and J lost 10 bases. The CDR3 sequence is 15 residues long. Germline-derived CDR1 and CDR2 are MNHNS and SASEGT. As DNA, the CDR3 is TGTGCCAGCAGCCCAACAGGGGGTGGGGGTCGGGAGCAGTTCTTC. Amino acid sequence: CASSPTGGGGREQFF.

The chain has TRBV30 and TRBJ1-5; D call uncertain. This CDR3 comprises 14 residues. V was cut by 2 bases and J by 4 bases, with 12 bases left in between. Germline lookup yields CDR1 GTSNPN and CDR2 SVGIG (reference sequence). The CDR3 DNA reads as TGTGCCTGGAGTTGGGCCTCTCCGAATCAGCCCCAGCATTTT. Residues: CAWSWASPNQPQHF.

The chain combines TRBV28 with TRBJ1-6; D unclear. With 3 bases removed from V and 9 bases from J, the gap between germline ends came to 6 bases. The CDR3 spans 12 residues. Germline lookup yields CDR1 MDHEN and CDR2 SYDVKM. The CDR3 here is CASSFSGSPLHF. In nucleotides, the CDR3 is TGTGCCAGCAGTTTTTCAGGTTCACCCCTCCACTTT.

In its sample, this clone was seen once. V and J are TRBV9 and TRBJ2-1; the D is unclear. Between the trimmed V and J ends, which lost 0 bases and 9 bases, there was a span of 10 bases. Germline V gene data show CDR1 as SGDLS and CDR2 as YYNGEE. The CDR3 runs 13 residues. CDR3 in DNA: TGTGCCAGCAGCGTAGACAACTCTCGTGAGCAGTTCTTC. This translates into CASSVDNSREQFF.

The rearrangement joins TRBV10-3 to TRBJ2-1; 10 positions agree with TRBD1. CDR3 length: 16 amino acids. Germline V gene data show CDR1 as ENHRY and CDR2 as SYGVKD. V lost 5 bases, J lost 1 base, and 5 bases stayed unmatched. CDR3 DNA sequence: TGTGCCATCAGTCCGACAGGGGGCCTTTCCTACAATGAGCAGTTCTTC. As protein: CAISPTGGLSYNEQFF.